These 21 T cell receptor beta chains share one sample of origin, sequenced in a study of T cell repertoires in cytomegalovirus infection. For these receptors, no antigen is known. Using its own MiXCR run on the reads, TCRdb lists one record per CDR3 protein. This table has some 500,000 distinct CDR3 sequences, roughly a third appearing once. The sequencing used cultured PBMCs, collected from culture after CMV antigen stimulation. The origin of the receptors is a human donor in good health (CMV status not recorded). Some clones in this sample may be carry-over from other donors' samples.

This clonotype turned up a few times. The chain couples TRBV19 to TRBJ2-7; TRBD2 aligns across 8 bases. Germline CDR1 LNHDA, CDR2 SQIVND (reference sequence). The V segment lost 3 bases and the J segment 2 bases; nucleotides outside the gene matches: 12. CDR3 length: 17 amino acids. CDR3: CASSIHPVDGRAYEQYV. CDR3 bases: TGTGCCAGTAGTATCCACCCCGTGGACGGGAGGGCCTACGAGCAGTACGTC.

The rearrangement links TRBV4-1 to TRBJ2-1; TRBD1 might be the D (5 bases). Per the germline V gene, CDR1 is MGHRA and CDR2 is YSYEKL. Trimming took 4 bases from V and 5 from J, leaving 15 bases between them. This CDR3 contains 15 residues. This CDR3 is CASSLSQEAHNEQFF. The DNA of the CDR3 is TGCGCCAGCAGCCTATCACAGGAAGCCCACAATGAGCAGTTCTTC.

V usage is TRBV12-3 or TRBV12-4 and J usage is TRBJ1-4; D is uncertain. V lost 10 bases, J lost 5 bases, and 11 bases lay in between. The CDR3 consists of 12 residues. In nucleotides, the CDR3 is TGTGCCACAGCTGTAGTAAATGAAAAACTGTTTTTT. Residues: CATAVVNEKLFF.

This clonotype was seen only once. The rearrangement joins TRBV25-1 to TRBJ1-1; D might be TRBD1 (6 bases). Trimming cost V 1 base and J 3 bases, with 9 bases left between them. CDR3 length: 14 residues. The germline V gene has CDR1 MGHDK and CDR2 SYGVNS. DNA of the CDR3: TGTGCCAGCAGTGAATCGAACAGGGACACTGAAGCTTTCTTT. It yields the protein CASSESNRDTEAFF. Full variable domain (missing parts from reference TRBV25-1 and TRBJ1-1): EADIYQTPRYLVIGTGKKITLECSQTMGHDKMYWYQQDPGMELHLIHYSYGVNSTEKGDLSSESTVSRIRTEHFPLTLESARPSHTSQYLCASSESNRDTEAFFGQGTRLTVV.

The gene calls are TRBV6-2 or TRBV6-3 and TRBJ2-4; D is perhaps TRBD1 or TRBD2 (5 bases each). The germline V gene encodes CDR1 MNHEY and CDR2 SVGEGT. CDR3 length equals 14 residues. With 7 bases removed from V and 6 bases from J, the gap between germline ends came to 16 bases. In nucleotides, the CDR3 is TGTGCCAGCACCCCGTCGGGGCGGATAAACATTCAGTACTTC. As protein: CASTPSGRINIQYF.

This clonotype appeared many times. The CDR3 DNA sequence: TGTGCCAGCAGCTTCGAAAGAAACACCATATATTTT. It translates to CASSFERNTIYF. This chain uses TRBV7-2 with TRBJ1-3; D is unresolved. Trimming shortened V by 3 bases and J by 5 bases, and 5 bases separated the two germline ends. Germline loops: CDR1 SGHTA, CDR2 FQGNSA. The CDR3 has 12 residues.

This clonotype appeared a few times. V is TRBV7-6 and J is TRBJ1-2; D call uncertain. This CDR3 region has 13 residues. Germline CDR1 reads SGHVS; CDR2 reads FNYEAQ. Trimming removed 6 bases from V and 1 base from J, with 9 bases in between. The CDR3 coding sequence is TGTGCCAGCAGGGCAGACTTTAACTATGGCTACACCTTC. It specifies CASRADFNYGYTF.

This clonotype was seen more than once but under ten times. V gene TRBV4-1 combines with J gene TRBJ2-7; tentatively, D is TRBD2 (6 bases). There are 15 residues in the CDR3. Trimming cost V 0 bases and J 2 bases, with 11 bases left between them. Germline CDR1 is MGHRA and CDR2 is YSYEKL. This CDR3 reads CASSQDARGTYEQYV. The CDR3 DNA sequence: TGCGCCAGCAGCCAAGACGCTCGCGGGACCTACGAGCAGTACGTC.

This clonotype was detected many times. The chain carries TRBV7-8 and TRBJ2-7, with 11 bases aligning to TRBD2. Germline loops: CDR1 SGHVS, CDR2 FQNEAQ. J lost 5 bases, V lost 4 bases, and 13 bases had no gene match. This CDR3 has 17 amino acids. The CDR3 DNA sequence: TGTGCCAGCAGCTATACTAGCGGGAGAGTCCAACGCCACGAGCAGTACTTC. Protein: CASSYTSGRVQRHEQYF.

The sample holds a few counts of this clonotype. This chain connects TRBV6-1 to TRBJ2-1, with 12 bases fitting TRBD2. CDR1 MNHNS and CDR2 SASEGT come from the germline V gene. V shed 5 bases and J 8 bases; nucleotides not matched to a gene: 7. The CDR3 consists of 15 residues. The CDR3, as DNA: TGTGCCAGCAGTCTGACTAGCGGGGGTCGGGATGAGCAGTTCTTC. The encoded protein is CASSLTSGGRDEQFF.

This clonotype was detected a few times. This chain connects TRBV10-1 to TRBJ2-2; D is perhaps TRBD2 (5 bases). Germline V CDR1 and CDR2: WNHNN, SYGVQD (reference sequence). With 4 bases removed from V and 2 bases from J, the gap between germline ends came to 11 bases. The CDR3 loop spans 15 amino acids. The CDR3 DNA reads as TGCGCCAGCAGTGCGACCGGGATAAACACCGGGGAGCTGTTTTTT. The encoded protein is CASSATGINTGELFF.

The gene calls are TRBV27 and TRBJ1-2; D possibly corresponds to TRBD1 (5 bases). V gave up 6 bases and J gave up 8 bases, with 19 bases separating them. Per the germline V gene, CDR1 is MNHEY and CDR2 is SMNVEV (reference sequence). There are 14 residues in the CDR3. In DNA form, the CDR3 reads TGTGCCAGCAGAACAAAAACGGGGACGGGGGGCTACACCTTC. This sequence encodes CASRTKTGTGGYTF.

The genes are TRBV28 and TRBJ2-7; 9 nucleotides match TRBD2. Germline CDR1 and CDR2: MDHEN and SYDVKM. CDR3 size: 15 residues. The J segment lost 6 bases and the V segment lost 3 bases, leaving 9 bases of the junction unmatched. In nucleotides, the CDR3 is TGTGCCAGCAGTTTTCCGATAGCGGGAGTTGGCGAGCAGTACTTC. Translation: CASSFPIAGVGEQYF.

This clonotype was seen a handful of times. The genes are TRBV7-6 and TRBJ2-1; D is unresolved. The V and J ends lost 3 bases and 1 base respectively, with 7 bases between them. The CDR3 consists of 14 residues. Per the germline V gene, CDR1 is SGHVS and CDR2 is FNYEAQ. The CDR3 protein is CASSLTRSYNEQFF. The CDR3 nucleotides read TGTGCCAGCAGCTTGACCCGGTCCTACAATGAGCAGTTCTTC.

The chain employs TRBV19 and TRBJ2-5; TRBD2 is a possible D gene (5 bases). The CDR3 length is 14 residues. V was pared by 1 base and J by 3 bases, with 9 bases between. Germline V lookup: CDR1 LNHDA, CDR2 SQIVND (reference sequence). In DNA, the CDR3 is TGTGCCAGTAGTATAGGGACTCTCAAAGAGACCCAGTACTTC. Translating gives CASSIGTLKETQYF.

The chain uses TRBV12-3 or TRBV12-4 and TRBJ2-3; the match to TRBD2 covers 12 bases. With 5 bases clipped from V and 8 bases from J, the junction kept 8 bases outside the gene matches. CDR3 length: 15 residues. Here the CDR3 reads CASSTRLAGDGTQYF. Written as DNA, the CDR3 is TGTGCCAGCAGTACGAGACTAGCGGGAGACGGTACGCAGTATTTT.

The chain joins TRBV7-2 to TRBJ2-5, with a tentative D call TRBD1 (5 bases). Trimming cost V 0 bases and J 5 bases, with 13 bases left between them. This CDR3 is built from 15 residues. Germline CDR1 is SGHTA and CDR2 is FQGNSA. The CDR3 sequence: CASSLAIGVRETQYF. The CDR3 DNA follows: TGTGCCAGCAGCTTAGCGATAGGGGTGAGGGAGACCCAGTACTTC.

The chain links TRBV27 to TRBJ1-1, with D unclear. Germline loops: CDR1 MNHEY, CDR2 SMNVEV (reference sequence). V lost 4 bases and J lost 7, with 16 bases in between. The CDR3 has 14 amino acids. In nucleotides, the CDR3 is TGTGCCAGCAGTTCCACGACATGGGGTGGTGAAGCTTTCTTT. Translation gives CASSSTTWGGEAFF.

Only a few counts were recorded for this clonotype. V and J are TRBV7-9 and TRBJ2-2; D not certain. Germline V gives CDR1 SEHNR, CDR2 FQNEAQ (reference sequence). CDR3 length equals 12 residues. The V and J ends lost 5 bases and 6 bases respectively, with 7 bases between them. In DNA, the CDR3 is TGTGCCAGCAGCCCGCGCCCCGGGGAGCTGTTTTTT. Translated, it gives CASSPRPGELFF.

This clonotype was detected ten times or more. This chain joins TRBV7-2 and TRBJ2-2; 11 bases are a match to TRBD2. Germline V gene lookup returns CDR1 SGHTA and CDR2 FQGNSA. This CDR3 spans 15 amino acids. V lost 5 bases to trimming and J lost 7 bases; unmatched junction nucleotides: 6. CDR3 loop: CASSTRLAGNGELFF. The CDR3 DNA reads TGTGCCAGCAGCACCAGACTAGCGGGAAACGGGGAGCTGTTTTTT.

This chain links TRBV19 with TRBJ1-1, with TRBD1 identical over 7 bases. There are 14 residues in the CDR3. Germline CDR1 reads LNHDA; CDR2 reads SQIVND (reference sequence). V was pared by 8 bases and J by 2 bases, with 8 bases of the junction left unmatched. In DNA, the CDR3 is TGTGCCAGTGCTACCGGGACAGCCAACACTGAAGCTTTCTTT. This encodes CASATGTANTEAFF.